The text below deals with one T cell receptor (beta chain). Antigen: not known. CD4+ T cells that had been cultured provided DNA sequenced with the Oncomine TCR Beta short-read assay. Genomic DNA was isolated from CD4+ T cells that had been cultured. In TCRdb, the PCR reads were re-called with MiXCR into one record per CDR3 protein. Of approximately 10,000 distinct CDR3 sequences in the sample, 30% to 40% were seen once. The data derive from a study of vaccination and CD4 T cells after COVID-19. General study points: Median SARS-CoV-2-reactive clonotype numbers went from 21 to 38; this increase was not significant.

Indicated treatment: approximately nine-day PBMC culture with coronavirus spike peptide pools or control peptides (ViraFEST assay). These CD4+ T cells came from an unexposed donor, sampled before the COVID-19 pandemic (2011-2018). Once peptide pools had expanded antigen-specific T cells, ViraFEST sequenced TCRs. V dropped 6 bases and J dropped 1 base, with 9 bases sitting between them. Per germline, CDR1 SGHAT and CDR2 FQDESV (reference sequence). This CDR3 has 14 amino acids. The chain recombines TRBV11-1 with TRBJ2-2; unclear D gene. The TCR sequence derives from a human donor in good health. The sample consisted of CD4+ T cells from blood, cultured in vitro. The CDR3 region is CASSPTRNTGELFF. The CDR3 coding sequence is TGTGCCAGCAGTCCGACACGGAACACCGGGGAGCTGTTTTTT.